What follows are 32 T cell receptor beta chains derived from one specimen sequenced in a study of cytomegalovirus exposure and HLA in healthy donors (dated by TCRdb to the late 2010s). The method behind the library was the immunoSEQ multiplex PCR assay. For the multiplex PCR, a mixture combining 60 forward primers for TCR Vbeta segments and 13 reverse primers for TCR Jbeta segments was used. TCRdb limited this immuneACCESS table to in-frame rearrangements with V and J called. A share of clones is missing; checked studies link under half to unresolved V genes, and the rest is unexplained. This sample holds around 150,000 clones; roughly four fifths were observed only once. Under 2% of the sample belongs to the ten largest clones. Sequencing was done on a sample of PBMCs. These receptors were collected from a female donor in good health and CMV-seropositive.

V is TRBV13 and J is TRBJ2-1; 7 positions match TRBD1. The V and J ends lost 3 bases and 10 bases, in that order; junction bases with no gene match: 9. Looked up from germline, CDR1 is PRHDT and CDR2 is FYEKMQ (reference sequence). There are 14 residues in the CDR3. CDR3 region: CASSFWTGRGEQFF. The CDR3 coding sequence is TGTGCCAGCAGCTTCTGGACAGGTAGAGGGGAGCAGTTCTTC.

This rearrangement joins TRBV4-1 to TRBJ2-1; TRBD1 might be the D (6 bases). Trimming removed 4 bases from V and 5 bases from J, with 15 bases in between. The CDR3 loop spans 15 amino acids. Per germline, CDR1 MGHRA and CDR2 YSYEKL. This CDR3 reads CASSLLGQSHNEQFF. CDR3 DNA sequence: TGCGCCAGCAGCCTCCTTGGACAGTCTCACAATGAGCAGTTCTTC.

This clone showed up just once. This sequence joins TRBV5-4 and TRBJ2-7; TRBD1 matches 9 bases. Germline V gives CDR1 SGHNT, CDR2 YYREEE (reference sequence). This CDR3 comprises 13 residues. V was pared by 4 bases and J by 6 bases, with 5 bases of the junction left unmatched. CDR3 nucleotides: TGTGCCAGCAGCCGGGACAGGGTTCGCGAGCAGTACTTC. It encodes CASSRDRVREQYF.

V gene TRBV5-1 combines with J gene TRBJ2-2, with 9 bases lining up with TRBD1. The germline gives CDR1 SGHRS, CDR2 YFSETQ. The length of the CDR3 is 15 residues. V lost 2 bases to trimming and J lost 3 bases; unmatched junction nucleotides: 2. The CDR3 sequence: CASSFRTGDTGELFF. CDR3 bases: TGCGCCAGCAGCTTTAGGACAGGGGACACCGGGGAGCTGTTTTTT. Variable domain in full (rest from reference TRBV5-1 and TRBJ2-2): KAGVTQTPRYLIKTRGQQVTLSCSPISGHRSVSWYQQTPGQGLQFLFEYFSETQRNKGNFPGRFSGRQFSNSRSEMNVSTLELGDSALYLCASSFRTGDTGELFFGEGSRLTVL.

CDR3 nucleotides: TGTGCCAGCAGTGAAGACAGGGGATCAGGCGAGCAGTACTTC. Translating it yields CASSEDRGSGEQYF. The V gene is TRBV2, the J gene TRBJ2-7; TRBD1 matches at 7 bases. The CDR3 is 14 amino acids. V was clipped by 1 base and J by 6 bases; unmatched bases: 6. CDR1 is SNHLY, CDR2 FYNNEI, per germline.

The chain uses TRBV29-1 and TRBJ2-5, with D maybe TRBD2 (6 bases). The J call is uncertain, as TRBJ2-7 better fits the DNA end. Per germline, CDR1 SQVTM and CDR2 ANQGSEA. The CDR3 contains 12 residues. CDR3 coding DNA: TGCAGCGGCCGGGACTCAACCTACGAGCAGTACTTC. Its translation: CSGRDSTYEQYF.

The chain joins TRBV21-1 to TRBJ2-3; the table's TRBD1 call for D was not verified on the DNA. TRBV21-1 is noted as a pseudogene. The CDR3 has 15 residues. The CDR3 bases are TGTGCCAGCAGCCACAGGCTAGGCAGCACAGATACGCAGTATTTT. Translation gives CASSHRLGSTDTQYF.

This chain links TRBV28 with TRBJ1-1, with D possibly TRBD1 on 6 matching bases. Germline CDR1 MDHEN, CDR2 SYDVKM. The CDR3 has 14 amino acids. V was cut by 2 bases and J by 3 bases, with 10 bases left in between. The CDR3 DNA is TGTGCCAGCAGTTTACCCAGGGGCGACACTGAAGCTTTCTTT. This codes for CASSLPRGDTEAFF.

This clone is medium-sized (0.01 to 0.1%) in the sample. V and J are TRBV9 and TRBJ1-3; 8 bases map to TRBD1. The CDR3 totals 16 residues. Germline V gives CDR1 SGDLS, CDR2 YYNGEE. J gave up 4 bases and V 3 bases, and 9 bases lay outside the gene matches. CDR3 sequence reads: CASSAEQGVEGNTIYF. The CDR3 nucleotides are TGTGCCAGCAGCGCCGAACAGGGGGTGGAGGGAAACACCATATATTTT.

V is TRBV5-4 and J is TRBJ2-1, with 10 bases lining up with TRBD2. The CDR3 is 16 residues long. V dropped 4 bases and J dropped 7; count of bases not matched to a gene: 11. Germline lookup yields CDR1 SGHNT and CDR2 YYREEE (reference sequence). The CDR3, as DNA: TGTGCCAGCAGCCCCACCCGGGCTAGCGGGAGTAATGAGCAGTTCTTC. This encodes CASSPTRASGSNEQFF.

The chain carries TRBV2 and TRBJ2-5; 9 bases fit TRBD1. Gene TRBJ2-7 matches the end of the DNA better, so the J call may be wrong. The germline CDR1 and CDR2 sequences are SNHLY and FYNNEI. The CDR3 extends over 14 amino acids. DNA of the CDR3: TGTGCCAGCAGGGCCGGGACAGGGAATGACGAGCAGTACTTC. Translating gives CASRAGTGNDEQYF.

The genes are TRBV11-2 and TRBJ1-3; 9 bases fit TRBD1. Germline loops: CDR1 SGHAT, CDR2 FQNNGV. The length of the CDR3 is 14 residues. The V and J ends lost 4 bases and 3 bases, in that order; junction bases with no gene match: 1. The CDR3, as DNA: TGTGCCAGCAGCTGGGACAGGGTTGGAAACACCATATATTTT. It encodes CASSWDRVGNTIYF.

The gene calls are TRBV6-4 and TRBJ2-1; TRBD2 aligns across 12 bases. The ends lost 3 bases at V and 7 bases at J; junction bases unmatched: 7. This CDR3 has 16 residues. CDR1 and CDR2 (germline): MRHNA, SNTAGT. CDR3 coding DNA: TGTGCCAGCAGTGAGGGACTAGCGGGTGTCCGAAATGAGCAGTTCTTC. Protein sequence: CASSEGLAGVRNEQFF.

The chain uses TRBV7-7 and TRBJ2-5, with D perhaps TRBD1 (6 bases). Trimming stripped 5 bases from V and 2 bases from J, with 15 bases between. CDR3 length equals 15 residues. Germline CDR1 is SSHAT and CDR2 is FNYEAQ (reference sequence). CDR3 DNA: TGTGCCAGCAGCCCGGAGCGGACAGAACAAGAGACCCAGTACTTC. Translating it yields CASSPERTEQETQYF.

Note on this clone: The sample carries other DNA sequences with the same CDR3. V and J are TRBV10-3 and TRBJ2-1; D gene uncertain. CDR1 is ENHRY and CDR2 is SYGVKD in the germline V gene. The CDR3 totals 14 residues. Trimming stripped 0 bases from V and 0 bases from J, with 3 bases between. CDR3 in amino acids: CAISESSSYNEQFF. DNA of the CDR3: TGTGCCATCAGTGAGTCGAGCTCCTACAATGAGCAGTTCTTC.

The chain is built from TRBV7-3 and TRBJ2-1, with TRBD2 matching 8 bases. J was trimmed by 5 bases and V by 4 bases; bases with no gene match: 4. The germline V gene has CDR1 SGHTA and CDR2 FQGTGA. The CDR3 is 14 amino acids. The CDR3 spells CASSYGTSNNEQFF. CDR3 in DNA: TGTGCCAGCAGCTACGGGACTAGTAACAATGAGCAGTTCTTC.

The V gene is TRBV11-3, the J gene TRBJ2-1; D might be TRBD2 (6 bases). The germline gives CDR1 SGHNT, CDR2 YENEEA. The CDR3 sequence is 15 residues long. V dropped 1 base and J dropped 2 bases, with 9 bases sitting between them. The DNA of the CDR3 is TGTGCCAGCAGCTTAGGAGGGGAGGCCTACAATGAGCAGTTCTTC. As protein: CASSLGGEAYNEQFF. Supplemented by reference TRBV11-3 and TRBJ2-1, the full variable domain reads EAGVVQSPRYKIIEKKQPVAFWCNPISGHNTLYWYLQNLGQGPELLIRYENEEAVDDSQLPKDRFSAERLKGVDSTLKIQPAELGDSAVYLCASSLGGEAYNEQFFGPGTRLTVL.

The chain recombines TRBV7-6 with TRBJ2-5; no firm D call. The V end was cut by 2 bases, the J end by 5 bases, with 15 bases between. The CDR3 spans 15 residues. Looked up from germline, CDR1 is SGHVS and CDR2 is FNYEAQ. CDR3 residues: CASSLMERLPETQYF. Here the CDR3 DNA reads TGTGCCAGCAGCTTAATGGAGCGCCTTCCGGAGACCCAGTACTTC.

This chain joins TRBV28 and TRBJ2-7; 9 bases fit TRBD1. With V trimmed by 3 bases and J by 5 bases, 8 bases remained unmatched. In germline, CDR1 is MDHEN, CDR2 SYDVKM. The CDR3 sequence is 15 residues long. As DNA, the CDR3 is TGTGCCAGCAGTTTGAGGGACAGGGTATTCCACGAGCAGTACTTC. Protein product: CASSLRDRVFHEQYF.

The chain is built from TRBV28 and TRBJ2-5; 7 bases match TRBD1. V dropped 2 bases and J dropped 5; count of bases not matched to a gene: 8. The CDR3 is 15 residues long. Germline CDR1 is MDHEN and CDR2 is SYDVKM. In DNA, the CDR3 is TGTGCCAGCAGTTTACGGTACAGGGGATGGGAGACCCAGTACTTC. Amino acids: CASSLRYRGWETQYF.

This rearrangement joins TRBV13 to TRBJ2-3; D might be TRBD1 (6 bases). The CDR3 totals 14 residues. Per germline, CDR1 PRHDT and CDR2 FYEKMQ (reference sequence). V was cut by 1 base and J by 4 bases, with 9 bases left in between. Written as DNA, the CDR3 is TGTGCCAGCAGCTTAGCGGGGACATCAGATACGCAGTATTTT. Translation: CASSLAGTSDTQYF. The full variable domain, with the rest looked up from reference TRBV13 and TRBJ2-3, is AAGVIQSPRHLIKEKRETATLKCYPIPRHDTVYWYQQGPGQDPQFLISFYEKMQSDKGSIPDRFSAQQFSDYHSELNMSSLELGDSALYFCASSLAGTSDTQYFGPGTRLTVL.

The V gene is TRBV29-1, the J gene TRBJ2-1; a possible D gene is TRBD2 (5 bases). This CDR3 contains 14 residues. V was shortened by 7 bases and J by 3 bases, with 16 bases between the two germline ends. Germline assignment: CDR1 SQVTM and CDR2 ANQGSEA. The CDR3 sequence: CSAGKGTGYNEQFF. CDR3 sequence (DNA): TGCAGCGCCGGGAAGGGCACGGGCTACAATGAGCAGTTCTTC.

This clone came up a few times. J is TRBJ1-4 and V is TRBV6-5; 8 bases agree with TRBD1. Germline V gene sequence: CDR1 MNHEY, CDR2 SVGAGI. The J segment lost 4 bases and the V segment lost 4 bases, leaving 5 bases of the junction unmatched. The CDR3 has 15 amino acids. The CDR3 sequence is CASSSRQGHNEKLFF. The CDR3 DNA is TGTGCCAGCAGTTCTAGACAGGGGCATAATGAAAAACTGTTTTTT.

This clone counts as medium-sized. The rearrangement links TRBV5-1 to TRBJ2-1; 7 nucleotides match TRBD2. Germline values: CDR1 SGHRS, CDR2 YFSETQ. The J segment lost 4 bases and the V segment lost 4 bases, leaving 11 bases of the junction unmatched. The length of the CDR3 is 16 residues. The CDR3 loop is CASSPRGETGYNEQFF. In DNA, the CDR3 is TGCGCCAGCAGCCCCCGGGGGGAGACGGGATACAATGAGCAGTTCTTC.

This clone occurred a few times. The V and J genes are TRBV4-1 and TRBJ1-5; possible D gene TRBD1, 5 bases. Germline V gene sequence: CDR1 MGHRA, CDR2 YSYEKL. This CDR3 has 15 amino acids. Trimming took off 1 base at V and 6 bases at J, with 13 bases between the two ends. As DNA, the CDR3 is TGCGCCAGCAGCCAAGGGTCAGGGCCCGCTCAGCCCCAGCATTTT. Translating it yields CASSQGSGPAQPQHF.

V usage is TRBV5-1 and J usage is TRBJ2-1, with 7 bases aligning to TRBD1. There are 13 residues in the CDR3. V was pared by 5 bases and J by 3 bases, with 2 bases of the junction left unmatched. The V gene's germline CDR1 is SGHRS and CDR2 YFSETQ. For the CDR3, the DNA is TGCGCCAGCAGTACAGGGGACTACAATGAGCAGTTCTTC. Its protein is CASSTGDYNEQFF. Variable domain in full (rest from reference TRBV5-1 and TRBJ2-1): KAGVTQTPRYLIKTRGQQVTLSCSPISGHRSVSWYQQTPGQGLQFLFEYFSETQRNKGNFPGRFSGRQFSNSRSEMNVSTLELGDSALYLCASSTGDYNEQFFGPGTRLTVL.

This clone has a single count. The chain links TRBV6-6 to TRBJ2-5; 7 nucleotides align to TRBD1. V gave up 8 bases and J gave up 3 bases; unmatched junction bases: 9. This CDR3 region has 14 residues. CDR1 MNHNY and CDR2 SVGAGI come from the germline V gene (reference sequence). Written as DNA, the CDR3 is TGTGCCAGCGGATCGGGACAGAATAAAGAGACCCAGTACTTC. This codes for CASGSGQNKETQYF.

This chain uses TRBV7-3 with TRBJ2-2; 11 bases align to TRBD2. CDR1 and CDR2 (germline): SGHTA, FQGTGA. Unmatched junction bases numbered 8, after V lost 1 base and J lost 4 bases. The length of the CDR3 is 18 residues. Here the CDR3 reads CASSLRLAGGLGTGELFF. The CDR3 coding sequence is TGTGCCAGCAGCTTAAGGCTAGCGGGAGGTTTAGGCACCGGGGAGCTGTTTTTT. The variable domain in full, with the rest retrieved from reference TRBV7-3 and TRBJ2-2, is GAGVSQTPSNKVTEKGKYVELRCDPISGHTALYWYRQSLGQGPEFLIYFQGTGAADDSGLPNDRFFAVRPEGSVSTLKIQRTERGDSAVYLCASSLRLAGGLGTGELFFGEGSRLTVL.

The chain carries TRBV21-1 and TRBJ2-2; the table's D gene call, TRBD2, was not cross checked with the DNA. TRBV21-1 is shown as a pseudogene. The length of the CDR3 is 16 residues. The CDR3 DNA reads TGTGCCAGCAGCAAACTCCAAAGGGAGTTTTGCGGGGAGCTGTTTTTT. Amino acid sequence: CASSKLQREFCGELFF.

The chain has TRBV28 and TRBJ2-7; TRBD2 might be the D (5 bases). V dropped 7 bases and J dropped 3 bases, with 13 bases sitting between them. The germline V gene encodes CDR1 MDHEN and CDR2 SYDVKM. This CDR3 has 13 amino acids. The CDR3 here is CASKGPGVYEQYF. CDR3 nucleotide sequence: TGTGCCAGCAAAGGCCCCGGGGTCTACGAGCAGTACTTC.

This chain joins TRBV6-5 and TRBJ1-4; D is uncertain. Germline values: CDR1 MNHEY, CDR2 SVGAGI. The ends were cut back, 0 bases at V and 7 bases at J, with 12 bases in the middle. CDR3 length equals 15 residues. CDR3 protein: CASSYSRPQREKLFF. The CDR3 region has the DNA TGTGCCAGCAGTTACTCGCGTCCGCAGCGTGAAAAACTGTTTTTT.

This chain joins TRBV4-1 and TRBJ1-2; weak D call: TRBD1 (6 bases). V was clipped by 3 bases and J by 4 bases, with 9 bases between them. This CDR3 has 13 amino acids. Germline V lookup: CDR1 MGHRA, CDR2 YSYEKL. Here the CDR3 reads CASSQDRAYGYTF. The CDR3 DNA reads as TGCGCCAGCAGCCAGGACAGAGCCTATGGCTACACCTTC.